Presented here are 3 T cell receptor beta chains from one specimen sequenced in a study of OX40 agonist ivuxolimab in advanced cancers. The method was immunoSEQ multiplex PCR; TCRdb's version includes in-frame clones alone and lacks a portion of them. The sample has 70,000 to 80,000 clones; around nine tenths are singletons. Source: CD4+ or CD8+ T cells sorted from blood, taken in a trial of the OX40 agonist ivuxolimab. All receptors come from an adult with an advanced solid tumor such as melanoma, head and neck, liver or kidney cancer.

The V gene is TRBV14, the J gene TRBJ2-6; D gene ambiguous. Trimming removed 6 bases from V and 0 bases from J, with 9 bases in between. The germline V gene has CDR1 SGHDN and CDR2 FVKESK. The CDR3 sequence is 15 residues long. CDR3 DNA: TGTGCCAGCAGTCGTTTCAGCTCTGGGGCCAACGTCCTGACTTTC. Translation: CASSRFSSGANVLTF.

The chain links TRBV4-1 to TRBJ2-2; D could derive from TRBD1 or TRBD2 (5 bases each). The CDR3 runs to 17 residues. Germline loops: CDR1 MGHRA, CDR2 YSYEKL. Trimming pared 1 base from V and 3 bases from J, leaving 15 bases between. In DNA form, the CDR3 reads TGCGCCAGCAGCCAAGGTGTGGGGGTGATATACACCGGGGAGCTGTTTTTT. Residues: CASSQGVGVIYTGELFF.

This chain connects TRBV30 to TRBJ1-4; D remains unclear. The CDR3 is 12 residues long. Per the germline V gene, CDR1 is GTSNPN and CDR2 is SVGIG (reference sequence). The V and J ends lost 1 base and 8 bases respectively, with 8 bases between them. CDR3 DNA: TGTGCCTGGAGTGGGGGTGAGGAAAAACTGTTTTTT. Its translation: CAWSGGEEKLFF.